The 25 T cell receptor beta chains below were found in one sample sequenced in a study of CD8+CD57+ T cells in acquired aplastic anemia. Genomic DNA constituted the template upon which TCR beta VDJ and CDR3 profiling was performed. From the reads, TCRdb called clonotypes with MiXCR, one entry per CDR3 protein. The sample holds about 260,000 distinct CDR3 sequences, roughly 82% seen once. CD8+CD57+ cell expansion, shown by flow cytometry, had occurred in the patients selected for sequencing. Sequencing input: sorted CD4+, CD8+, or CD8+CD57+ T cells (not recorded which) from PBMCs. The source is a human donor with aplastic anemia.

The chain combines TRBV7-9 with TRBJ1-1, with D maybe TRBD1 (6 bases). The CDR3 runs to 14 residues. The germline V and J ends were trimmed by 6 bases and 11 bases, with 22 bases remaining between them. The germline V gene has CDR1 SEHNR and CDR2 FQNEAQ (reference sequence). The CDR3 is CASSFGGRGGDAFF. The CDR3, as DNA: TGTGCCAGCAGTTTTGGGGGGCGAGGTGGTGACGCTTTCTTT.

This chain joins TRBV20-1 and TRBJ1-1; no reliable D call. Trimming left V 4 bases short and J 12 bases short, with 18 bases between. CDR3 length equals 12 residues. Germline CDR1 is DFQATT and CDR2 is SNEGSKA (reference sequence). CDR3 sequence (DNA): TGCAGTGCTACCCTCGGGGATAGCTCCTCTTTCTTT. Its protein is CSATLGDSSSFF.

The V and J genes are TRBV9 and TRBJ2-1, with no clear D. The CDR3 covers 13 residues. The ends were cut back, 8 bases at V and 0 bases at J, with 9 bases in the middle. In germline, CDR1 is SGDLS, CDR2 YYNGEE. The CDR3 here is CASSPSSYNEQFF. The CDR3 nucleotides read TGTGCCAGTAGCCCAAGCTCCTACAATGAGCAGTTCTTC.

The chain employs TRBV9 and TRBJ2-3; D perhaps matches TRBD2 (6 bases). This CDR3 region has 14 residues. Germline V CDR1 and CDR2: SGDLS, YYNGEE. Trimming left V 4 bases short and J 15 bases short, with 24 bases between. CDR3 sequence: CASSLAADTQTLYF. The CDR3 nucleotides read TGTGCCAGCAGCTTAGCGGCAGATACGCAGACGCTTTATTTT. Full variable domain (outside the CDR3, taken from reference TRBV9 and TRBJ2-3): DSGVTQTPKHLITATGQRVTLRCSPRSGDLSVYWYQQSLDQGLQFLIQYYNGEERAKGNILERFSAQQFPDLHSELNLSSLELGDSALYFCASSLAADTQTLYFGPGTRLTVL.

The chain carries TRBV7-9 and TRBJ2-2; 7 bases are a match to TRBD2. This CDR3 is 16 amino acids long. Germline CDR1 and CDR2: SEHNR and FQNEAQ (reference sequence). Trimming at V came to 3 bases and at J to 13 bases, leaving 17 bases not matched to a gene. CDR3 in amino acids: CASSFTSAMSSASLFF. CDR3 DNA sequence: TGTGCCAGCAGCTTTACTAGCGCAATGAGCAGCGCTTCGCTGTTTTTT.

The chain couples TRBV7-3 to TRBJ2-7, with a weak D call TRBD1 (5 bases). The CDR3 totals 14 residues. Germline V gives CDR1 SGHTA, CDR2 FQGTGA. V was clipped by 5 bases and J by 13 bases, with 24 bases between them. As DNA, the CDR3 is TGTGCCAGCAGCGGGCCAGGGCTCGCCGACGAGCGCTACTTC. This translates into CASSGPGLADERYF.

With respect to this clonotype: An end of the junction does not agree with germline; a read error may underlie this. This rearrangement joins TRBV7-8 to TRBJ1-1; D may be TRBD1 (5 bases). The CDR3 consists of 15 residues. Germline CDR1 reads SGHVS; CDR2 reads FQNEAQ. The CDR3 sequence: CASSLDLRADTEDFF. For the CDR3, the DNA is TGTGCCAGCAGCTTAGATCTAAGAGCGGACACGGAAGATTTCTTT.

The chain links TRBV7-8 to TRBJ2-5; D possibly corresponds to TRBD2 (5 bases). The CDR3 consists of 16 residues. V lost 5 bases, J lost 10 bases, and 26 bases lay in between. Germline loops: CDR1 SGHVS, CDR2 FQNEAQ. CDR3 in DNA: TGTGCCAGCAGCCTCGATGTGGGCGGGTTCACTCAAGACCAGTACTTC. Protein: CASSLDVGGFTQDQYF.

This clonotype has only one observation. The DNA of the CDR3 is TGTGCCAGCAGCTTAGACACCGGCCCCGATACGCAGTATTTT. Amino acid sequence: CASSLDTGPDTQYF. This chain joins TRBV11-2 and TRBJ2-3; no definite D call. The CDR3 is 14 residues long. V lost 0 bases and J lost 6, with 10 bases in between. Germline V lookup: CDR1 SGHAT, CDR2 FQNNGV.

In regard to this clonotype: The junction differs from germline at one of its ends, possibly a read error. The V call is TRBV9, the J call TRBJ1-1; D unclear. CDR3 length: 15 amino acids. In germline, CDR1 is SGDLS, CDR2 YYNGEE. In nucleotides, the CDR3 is TGTGCCAGCGGCGTAGCTCTGAACGGGAACTATGAAGCTTTCTTT. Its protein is CASGVALNGNYEAFF.

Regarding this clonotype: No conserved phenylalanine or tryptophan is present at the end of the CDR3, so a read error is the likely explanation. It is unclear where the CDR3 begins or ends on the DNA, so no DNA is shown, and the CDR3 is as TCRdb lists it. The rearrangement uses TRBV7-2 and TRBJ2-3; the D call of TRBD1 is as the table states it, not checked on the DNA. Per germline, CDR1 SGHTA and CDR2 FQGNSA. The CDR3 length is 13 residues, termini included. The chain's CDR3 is CASGDEGTDARYE.

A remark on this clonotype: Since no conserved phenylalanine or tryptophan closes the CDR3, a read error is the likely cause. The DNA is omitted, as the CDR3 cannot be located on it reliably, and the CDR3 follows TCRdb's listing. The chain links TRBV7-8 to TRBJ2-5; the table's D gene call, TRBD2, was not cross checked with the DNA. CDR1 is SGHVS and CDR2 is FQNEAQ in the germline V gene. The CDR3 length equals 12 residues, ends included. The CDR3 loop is CASRLAGGPQTL.

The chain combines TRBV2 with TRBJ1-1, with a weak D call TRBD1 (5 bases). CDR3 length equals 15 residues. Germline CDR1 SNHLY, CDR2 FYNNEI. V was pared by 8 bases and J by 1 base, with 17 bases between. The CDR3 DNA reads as TGTGCCAGCGGGGTAGAGGTCACAGGGAACACTGAAGCTTTCTTT. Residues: CASGVEVTGNTEAFF.

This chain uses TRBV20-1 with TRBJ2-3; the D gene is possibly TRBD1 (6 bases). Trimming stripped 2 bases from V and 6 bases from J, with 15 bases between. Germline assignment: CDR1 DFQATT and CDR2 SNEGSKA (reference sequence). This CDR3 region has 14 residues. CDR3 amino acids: CSARTGRNTDTQYF. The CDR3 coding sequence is TGCAGTGCTAGAACAGGGCGGAACACCGATACGCAGTATTTT.

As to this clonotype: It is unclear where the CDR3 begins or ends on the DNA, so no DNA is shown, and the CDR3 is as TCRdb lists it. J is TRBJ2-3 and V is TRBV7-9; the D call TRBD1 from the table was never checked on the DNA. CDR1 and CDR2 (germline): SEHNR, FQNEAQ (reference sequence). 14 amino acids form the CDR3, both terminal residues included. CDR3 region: CASSPVWGQYFGPF.

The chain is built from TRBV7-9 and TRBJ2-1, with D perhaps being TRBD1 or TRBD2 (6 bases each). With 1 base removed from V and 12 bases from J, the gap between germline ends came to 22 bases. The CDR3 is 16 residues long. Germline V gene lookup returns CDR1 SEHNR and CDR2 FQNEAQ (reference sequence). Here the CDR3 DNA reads TGTGCCAGCAGCTTAGGGGGGGCAGGTTTCTACGATGCGCAGTTCTTC. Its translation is CASSLGGAGFYDAQFF. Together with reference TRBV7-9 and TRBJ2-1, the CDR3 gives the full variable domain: DTGVSQNPRHKITKRGQNVTFRCDPISEHNRLYWYRQTLGQGPEFLTYFQNEAQLEKSRLLSDRFSAERPKGSFSTLEIQRTEQGDSAMYLCASSLGGAGFYDAQFFGPGTRLTVL.

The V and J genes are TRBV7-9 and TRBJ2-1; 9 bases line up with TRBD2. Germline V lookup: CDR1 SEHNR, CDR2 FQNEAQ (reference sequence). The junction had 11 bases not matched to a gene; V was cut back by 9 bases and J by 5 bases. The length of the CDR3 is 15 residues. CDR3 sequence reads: CASSMSSGTNNEQFF. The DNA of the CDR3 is TGTGCCAGTAGCATGTCTAGCGGGACCAACAATGAGCAGTTCTTC.

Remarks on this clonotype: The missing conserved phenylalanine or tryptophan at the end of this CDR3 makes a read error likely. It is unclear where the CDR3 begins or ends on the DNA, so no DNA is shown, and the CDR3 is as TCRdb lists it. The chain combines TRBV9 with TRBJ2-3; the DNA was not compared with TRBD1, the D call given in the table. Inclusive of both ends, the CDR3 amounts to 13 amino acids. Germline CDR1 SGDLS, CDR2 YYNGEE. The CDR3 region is CASGDAGNIQYYV.

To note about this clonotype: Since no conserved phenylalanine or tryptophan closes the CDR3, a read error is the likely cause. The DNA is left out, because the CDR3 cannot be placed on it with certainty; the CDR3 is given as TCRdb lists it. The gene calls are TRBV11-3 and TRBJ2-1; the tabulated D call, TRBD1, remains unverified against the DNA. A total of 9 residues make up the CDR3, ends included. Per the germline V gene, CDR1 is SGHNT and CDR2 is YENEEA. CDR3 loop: CASNLDLTV.

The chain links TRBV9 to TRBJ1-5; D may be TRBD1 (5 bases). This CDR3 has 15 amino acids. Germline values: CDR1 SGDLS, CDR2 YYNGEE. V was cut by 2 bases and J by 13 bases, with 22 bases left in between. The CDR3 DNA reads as TGTGCCAGCAGCGTCGACAGCTCCACCAATAATTCACAGCATTTT. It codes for CASSVDSSTNNSQHF.

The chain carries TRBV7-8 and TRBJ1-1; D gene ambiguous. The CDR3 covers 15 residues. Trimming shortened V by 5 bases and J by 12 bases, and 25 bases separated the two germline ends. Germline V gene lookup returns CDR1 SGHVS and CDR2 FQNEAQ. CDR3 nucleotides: TGTGCCAGCAGCGTACCGGGAGGTCCCGACACGCAGTCTTTCTTT. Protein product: CASSVPGGPDTQSFF.

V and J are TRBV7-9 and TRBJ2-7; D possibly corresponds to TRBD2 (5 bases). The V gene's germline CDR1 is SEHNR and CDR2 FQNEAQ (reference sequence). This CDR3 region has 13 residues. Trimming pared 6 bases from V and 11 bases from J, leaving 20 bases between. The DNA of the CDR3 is TGTGCCAGCAGTATATTCGACTCCTACGGGGAGTACTTC. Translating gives CASSIFDSYGEYF.

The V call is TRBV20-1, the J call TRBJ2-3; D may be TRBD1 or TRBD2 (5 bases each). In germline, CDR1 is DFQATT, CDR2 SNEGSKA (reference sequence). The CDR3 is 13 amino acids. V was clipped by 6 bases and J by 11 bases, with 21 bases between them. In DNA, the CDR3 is TGCAGTGCCAGAAGTTCGGGACGCAATAAGCAGTATTTT. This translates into CSARSSGRNKQYF.

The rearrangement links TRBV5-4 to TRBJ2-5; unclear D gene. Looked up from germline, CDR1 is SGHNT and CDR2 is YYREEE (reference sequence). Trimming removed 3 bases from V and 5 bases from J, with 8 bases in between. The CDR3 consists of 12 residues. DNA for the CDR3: TGTGCCAGCAGCTCCAGTGATGAGACCCAGTACTTC. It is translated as CASSSSDETQYF. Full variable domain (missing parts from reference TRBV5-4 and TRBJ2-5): ETGVTQSPTHLIKTRGQQVTLRCSSQSGHNTVSWYQQALGQGPQFIFQYYREEENGRGNFPPRFSGLQFPNYSSELNVNALELDDSALYLCASSSSDETQYFGPGTRLLVL.

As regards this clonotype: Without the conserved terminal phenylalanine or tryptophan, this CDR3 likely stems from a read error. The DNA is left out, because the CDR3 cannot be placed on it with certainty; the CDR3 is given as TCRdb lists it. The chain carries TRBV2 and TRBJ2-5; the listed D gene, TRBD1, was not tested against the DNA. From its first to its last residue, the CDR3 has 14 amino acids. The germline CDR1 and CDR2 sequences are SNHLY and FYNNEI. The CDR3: CACGVAAYQEHQFC.